The 13 T cell receptor beta chains below come from one sample, sequenced in a study of T cell responses to AZD1222 COVID-19 vaccine (dated by TCRdb to 2020 to 2023). Library preparation used the immunoSEQ multiplex PCR assay. TCRdb limited this immuneACCESS table to in-frame rearrangements with V and J called. A share of clones is missing; checked studies link under half to unresolved V genes, and the rest is unexplained. Counted in this sample were 100,000 to 150,000 clones; 90% of them appeared once. Around 6.9% of the sample lies in the top ten. What the time point label conveys for this sample: baseline before first vaccination. The sample consisted of peripheral blood, taken on day 0 of AZD1222 vaccination. These receptors came from an adult in good health.

This chain uses TRBV7-9 with TRBJ2-5; TRBD2 matches at 8 bases. Germline lookup yields CDR1 SEHNR and CDR2 FQNEAQ (reference sequence). The ends lost 4 bases at V and 9 bases at J; junction bases unmatched: 7. CDR3 length equals 13 residues. The DNA of the CDR3 is TGTGCCAGCAGCTCTTTAGAAGCGGGGGCCCAGTACTTC. Its protein product is CASSSLEAGAQYF.

The genes are TRBV5-1 and TRBJ2-1; 8 bases agree with TRBD1. The CDR3 has 14 amino acids. V gave up 4 bases and J gave up 7 bases; unmatched junction bases: 7. Germline loops: CDR1 SGHRS, CDR2 YFSETQ. The CDR3 DNA sequence: TGCGCCAGCAGCAGAGGACAGGGTATAAATGAGCAGTTCTTC. This codes for CASSRGQGINEQFF.

The chain is built from TRBV15 and TRBJ2-5, with D maybe TRBD2 (6 bases). Germline V gene data show CDR1 as LNHNV and CDR2 as YYDKDF (reference sequence). This CDR3 contains 14 residues. V lost 0 bases and J 2 bases, leaving 7 bases between the germline ends. The CDR3 sequence: CATSRDGGQETQYF. The CDR3 DNA reads as TGTGCCACCAGCAGAGACGGGGGACAAGAGACCCAGTACTTC.

The J gene is TRBJ2-7, the V gene TRBV5-1; a possible D gene is TRBD2 (6 bases). V was pared by 4 bases and J by 4 bases, with 12 bases between. From germline, CDR1 is SGHRS and CDR2 YFSETQ. The CDR3 consists of 13 residues. CDR3 DNA: TGCGCCAGCAGCAGGGACGGACTATACGAGCAGTACTTC. Protein product: CASSRDGLYEQYF.

The chain employs TRBV10-2 and TRBJ2-7; D assignment may be TRBD1 or TRBD2 (5 bases each). Germline-derived CDR1 and CDR2 are WSHSY and SAAADI. Trimming left V 0 bases short and J 12 bases short, with 15 bases between. The CDR3 contains 13 residues. CDR3 coding DNA: TGCGCCAGCAGTGAGTCCCGGGACGGCCCAAGGTACTTC. Translating it yields CASSESRDGPRYF.

The chain joins TRBV21-1 to TRBJ2-7. TRBV21-1 is a pseudogene segment. This CDR3 has 15 amino acids. In DNA form, the CDR3 reads TGTGCCAGCAGCAAAGGTGGTAGCGGAAGGGGGGAGCAGTACTTC. It is translated as CASSKGGSGRGEQYF.

This rearrangement joins TRBV5-1 to TRBJ1-6; D may be TRBD1 (6 bases). This CDR3 contains 14 residues. The V end was cut by 6 bases, the J end by 7 bases, with 14 bases between. The V gene's germline CDR1 is SGHRS and CDR2 YFSETQ. CDR3 sequence: CASKTGTSNSPLHF. The CDR3 coding sequence is TGCGCCAGCAAGACGGGGACATCCAATTCACCCCTCCACTTT. The whole variable domain, filled in from reference TRBV5-1 and TRBJ1-6, reads KAGVTQTPRYLIKTRGQQVTLSCSPISGHRSVSWYQQTPGQGLQFLFEYFSETQRNKGNFPGRFSGRQFSNSRSEMNVSTLELGDSALYLCASKTGTSNSPLHFGNGTRLTVT.

This clone was seen a single time. The rearrangement joins TRBV12-3 or TRBV12-4 to TRBJ1-3; no clear D gene. The CDR3 is 13 residues long. V dropped 8 bases and J dropped 3 bases, with 11 bases sitting between them. The CDR3 DNA is TGTGCCAGCCAGTCCCCAAATGGAAACACCATATATTTT. It is translated as CASQSPNGNTIYF.

V is TRBV18 and J is TRBJ1-2; 9 positions agree with TRBD1. Germline CDR1 reads KGHSH; CDR2 reads LQKENI. Trimming cost V 3 bases and J 7 bases; bases outside gene matches: 9. The length of the CDR3 is 15 residues. The CDR3 region has the DNA TGTGCCAGCTCACCGGACGGCGGGACAGGGAGTGGCTACACCTTC. Amino acid sequence: CASSPDGGTGSGYTF.

In DNA form, the CDR3 reads TGTGCCAGTCTCCGGCAGATGAATCAGCCCCAGCATTTT. This sequence encodes CASLRQMNQPQHF. The chain is built from TRBV28 and TRBJ1-5; D remains unclear. This CDR3 has 13 amino acids. V was shortened by 9 bases and J by 4 bases, with 13 bases between the two germline ends. Germline lookup yields CDR1 MDHEN and CDR2 SYDVKM.

A single count supports this clone. The V gene is TRBV19, the J gene TRBJ1-2; D is unresolved. Trimming shortened V by 8 bases and J by 4 bases, and 11 bases separated the two germline ends. Germline CDR1 LNHDA, CDR2 SQIVND (reference sequence). This CDR3 is 12 amino acids long. CDR3 nucleotides: TGTGCCAGTGGGGAGAGCCTCTATGGCTACACCTTC. Translated, it gives CASGESLYGYTF.

V is TRBV9 and J is TRBJ2-2; TRBD1 matches 9 bases. V shed 4 bases, J shed 8 bases, and the junction held 9 bases outside the gene matches. Germline assignment: CDR1 SGDLS and CDR2 YYNGEE. The CDR3 sequence is 15 residues long. The CDR3 region has the DNA TGTGCCAGCAGCATCCGGACAGGGGTTAGTGGGGAGCTGTTTTTT. It encodes CASSIRTGVSGELFF.

A few counts support this clone. This rearrangement joins TRBV6-5 to TRBJ2-2; tentatively, D is TRBD2 (6 bases). This CDR3 is 15 amino acids long. V lost 5 bases and J lost 2, with 12 bases in between. Germline loops: CDR1 MNHEY, CDR2 SVGAGI. The CDR3 coding sequence is TGTGCCAGCAGTAGGGATAGCGGCAACACCGGGGAGCTGTTTTTT. It is translated as CASSRDSGNTGELFF.